This T cell receptor beta chain was recovered during a study of tumor and adjacent non-tumor tissue in lung cancer. Study-wide results and caveats: Shorter survival was associated with higher TCR diversity in tumors. Top 100 clones took a larger repertoire share in normal lung.

The template was RNA from unsorted bulk tissue. This non-tumor lung sample came from over 3 cm beyond the tumor edge. Between August and November 2014, newly diagnosed, chemotherapy-naive lung cancer patients underwent thoracic surgery in China. The library came from three nested PCR rounds adapted from ARM-PCR protocols. TCRdb recomputed calls from the multiplex PCR reads with MiXCR, one row per CDR3 protein. The table includes fewer than 75,000 distinct CDR3 sequences, 76% detected once. Germline loops: CDR1 LGHNA, CDR2 YNFKEQ. There are 14 residues in the CDR3. V was cut by 1 base and J by 5 bases, with 12 bases left in between. This clonotype appeared a few times. Antigen specificity is unknown.

The V call is TRBV4-2, the J call TRBJ2-7; either TRBD1 or TRBD2 may fit D (5 bases each). The sequencing input was distant non-tumor lung tissue. This sequence was found in a man aged 60-69 years with non-small cell lung cancer. CDR3 amino acids: CASSQGGVEHEQYF. The CDR3 DNA reads TGTGCCAGCAGCCAAGGAGGGGTGGAACACGAGCAGTACTTC.